This TCR beta chain was sequenced during a study of T cell responses to AZD1222 COVID-19 vaccine. Study-wide background: The study pooled second doses at about 4 or about 12 weeks. The study's findings and limits: Most donors were white British and more were female, and clonal diversity was possibly underestimated. Seropositive at baseline were only a handful of AZD1222 recipients.

Looked up from germline, CDR1 is LGHDT and CDR2 is YNNKEL (reference sequence). This CDR3 spans 14 amino acids. V lost 2 bases and J 7 bases, leaving 12 bases between the germline ends. Sequencing used immunoSEQ multiplex PCR; TCRdb keeps in-frame clones, though not all of them. This repertoire shows some 92,000 clones, 91% found once; its top ten account for less than 8%. Details on this clone: Its antigen is still unknown.

This chain uses TRBV3-1 (or the pseudogene TRBV3-2) with TRBJ2-1, with TRBD2 as a possible D gene (6 bases). This clonotype originated in an adult in good health. This specimen was peripheral blood, taken on day 0 of AZD1222 vaccination. The CDR3 DNA is TGTGCCAGCAGCCAAAGGGACTCCAAGAATGAGCAGTTCTTC. It specifies CASSQRDSKNEQFF.